The 3 T cell receptor beta chains given below trace back to one sample, sequenced in a study of shared T cell receptors in the human thymus (dated by TCRdb to the early 2020s). Library generation was performed with the immunoSEQ multiplex PCR assay. What TCRdb holds here is the immuneACCESS table cut down to in-frame rearrangements. Part of the clones is not present; checked against another copy, under half of the missing clones reflect an unresolved V gene, and the others are unexplained. The sample records about 610,000 clones, 85% to 90% of which are singletons. Roughly 0.0097% of the sample goes to the ten largest clones. This sample also appeared in a second study, on human thymus T cells.

The sample taken for sequencing was thymocytes. The source of these receptors is a boy less than two years old with a congenital heart defect. Donor details come from another sample of the same person, matched by shared clones.

The V call is TRBV5-1, the J call TRBJ2-7, with 12 bases that match TRBD2. Looked up from germline, CDR1 is SGHRS and CDR2 is YFSETQ. The CDR3 has 16 residues. V gave up 4 bases and J gave up 2 bases; unmatched junction bases: 7. CDR3 sequence (DNA): TGCGCCAGCAGCCTCCGGACTAGCGGGAAACCCTACGAGCAGTACTTC. This encodes CASSLRTSGKPYEQYF.

A few counts support this clone. The V and J genes are TRBV25-1 and TRBJ2-7, with TRBD1 identical over 8 bases. V was clipped by 3 bases and J by 3 bases; unmatched bases: 7. Germline values: CDR1 MGHDK, CDR2 SYGVNS. The length of the CDR3 is 15 residues. DNA of the CDR3: TGTGCCAGCAGTGACCCGGGACAGGAGGGCTACGAGCAGTACTTC. Translated: CASSDPGQEGYEQYF.

The gene calls are TRBV5-8 and TRBJ2-3, with D maybe TRBD1 (6 bases). The CDR3 covers 15 residues. V was trimmed by 5 bases and J by 4 bases, leaving 17 bases between them. Germline values: CDR1 SGHTS, CDR2 YDEGEE. CDR3 region: CASRKPGHKADTQYF. In DNA, the CDR3 is TGTGCCAGCAGAAAACCGGGACACAAAGCAGATACGCAGTATTTT.